This T cell receptor beta chain was captured in a study of CD8+CD57+ T cells in acquired aplastic anemia. Study overall: Quantities of DNA derived from sorted CD4+ and CD8+ cells averaged 3.2 ug.

Profiling that covered TCR beta VDJ and CDR3 relied on genomic DNA as its template. TCRdb analysed the reads with MiXCR anew, one entry per CDR3 protein. This repertoire shows about 160,000 distinct CDR3 sequences, roughly 40% found once; its top ten account for 0.85% to 1.3%. The CDR3 spans 14 residues. Study-wide results and limits: Levels of CD8+ Simpson's diversity were not significantly distinct in patients versus controls. Over 25 CD8+ CDR3 sequences occurred in both the patients and the controls.

A remark on this clonotype: Antigen unknown. At one of its ends the junction is not consistent with the germline gene, which may arise from a read error.

This sequence originates from a human donor in good health. The chain combines TRBV12-3 or TRBV12-4 with TRBJ2-3; D possibly corresponds to TRBD1 (6 bases). The source material was sorted CD4+, CD8+, or CD8+CD57+ T cells (not recorded which) from PBMCs. The CDR3 nucleotides read TGTGCCAGCGGTTTACAGGGATCCACAGATACGCAGTATTTT. Protein product: CASGLQGSTDTQYF.